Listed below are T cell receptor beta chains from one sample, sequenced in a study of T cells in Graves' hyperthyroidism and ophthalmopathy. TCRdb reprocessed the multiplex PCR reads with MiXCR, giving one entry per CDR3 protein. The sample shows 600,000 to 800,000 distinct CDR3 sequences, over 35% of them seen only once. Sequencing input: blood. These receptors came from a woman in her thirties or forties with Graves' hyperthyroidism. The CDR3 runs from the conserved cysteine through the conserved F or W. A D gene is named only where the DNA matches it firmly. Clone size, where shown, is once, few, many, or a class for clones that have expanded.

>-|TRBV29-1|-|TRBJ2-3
TGCAGCGTTGAAGAAGCTACAGATACGCAGTATTTT
CSVEEATDTQYF
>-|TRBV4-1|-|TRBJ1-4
TGCGCCAGCAGCCAAGCAGACAGGCCAACTAATGAAAAACTGTTTTTT
CASSQADRPTNEKLFF
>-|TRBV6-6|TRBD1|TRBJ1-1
TGTGCCAGCAGGGTTCCCGGGACAGGGATGACTGAAGCTTTCTTT
CASRVPGTGMTEAFF
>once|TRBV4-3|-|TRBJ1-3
TGCGCCAGCAGCCAAGATAAGGCGAGGGGGAGTGGAAACACCATATATTTT
CASSQDKARGSGNTIYF
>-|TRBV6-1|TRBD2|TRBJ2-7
TGTGCCAGCATTGCGGGAGATCTCTCCTACGAGCAGTACTTC
CASIAGDLSYEQYF
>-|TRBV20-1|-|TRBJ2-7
TGCAGTGCTAGAGAGTGGCAGGCCCCCGAGCAGTACTTC
CSAREWQAPEQYF
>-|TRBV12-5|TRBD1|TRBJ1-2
TGTGCTAGTGGTTTGGTACGCAGGGGGGACTGTGGCTACACCTTC
CASGLVRRGDCGYTF
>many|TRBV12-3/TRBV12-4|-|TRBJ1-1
TGTGCCAGCAGTGCCGGGACAAGGAACACTGAAGCTTTCTTT
CASSAGTRNTEAFF
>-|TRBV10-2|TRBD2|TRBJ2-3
TGCGCCAGCAGTCCCGGACTAGCGTGGATAACTAGCACAGATACGCAGTATTTT
CASSPGLAWITSTDTQYF
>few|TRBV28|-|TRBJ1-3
TGTGCCAGCAGAAAAACGACGGTAGGAAACACCATATATTTT
CASRKTTVGNTIYF
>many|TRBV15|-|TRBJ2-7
TGTGCCACCAGCAGAGCACCACCGGGGAAGCAGTACTTC
CATSRAPPGKQYF
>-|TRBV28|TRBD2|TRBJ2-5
TGTGCCAGCAGCAGCGGCGGGGCGGGGGAGGAGGAGACCCAGTACTTC
CASSSGGAGEEETQYF
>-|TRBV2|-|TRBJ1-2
TGTGCCAGCAGTGAAGTCAGGGGCGTCGTTTTACATGGCTACACCTTC
CASSEVRGVVLHGYTF
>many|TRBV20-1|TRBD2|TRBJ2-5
TGCAGTGCTAGAGGGCTAGCGGGGGGACACCAAGAGACCCAGTACTTC
CSARGLAGGHQETQYF
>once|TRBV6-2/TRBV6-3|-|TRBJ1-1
TGTGCCAGCAGTTACATGGGATCGAACACTGAAGCTTTCTTT
CASSYMGSNTEAFF
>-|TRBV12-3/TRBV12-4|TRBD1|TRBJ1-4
TGTGCCAGCGGGCCCGGGGACAGGGGTGAAAAACTGTTTTTT
CASGPGDRGEKLFF
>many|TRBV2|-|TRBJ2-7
TGTGCCAGCAGCCCCGCGGAGGGGGGCTACGAGCAGTACTTC
CASSPAEGGYEQYF
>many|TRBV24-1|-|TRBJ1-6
TGTGCCACCACCGCTAGAGTATCACCCCTCCACTTT
CATTARVSPLHF
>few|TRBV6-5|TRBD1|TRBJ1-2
TGTGCCAGCAGCCCTCGGACAGGGCCCCTCGCGGGCTACACCTTC
CASSPRTGPLAGYTF
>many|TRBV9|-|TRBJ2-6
TGTGCCAGCAGCCAAGGACACTTATCTGGGGCCAACGTCCTGACTTTC
CASSQGHLSGANVLTF
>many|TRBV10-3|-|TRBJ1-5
TGTGCCATCTGTCAACCGTTGACCTATAGCAATCAGCCCCAGCATTTT
CAICQPLTYSNQPQHF
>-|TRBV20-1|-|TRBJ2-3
TGCAGTGCTCCAGGGAGGACGAGAGATACGCAGTATTTT
CSAPGRTRDTQYF
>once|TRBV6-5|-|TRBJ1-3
TGTGCCGGCAGTTACACAACCGGGACATCTGGAAACACCATATATTTT
CAGSYTTGTSGNTIYF
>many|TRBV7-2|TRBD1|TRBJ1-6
TGTGCCAGCAGCTTAGAACAGGGGAGGGGATCACCCCTCCACTTT
CASSLEQGRGSPLHF
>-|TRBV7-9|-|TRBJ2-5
TGTGCCAGCAGCTTAGTCGAAGGGTTCCACAATCAGCCCCAGTACTTC
CASSLVEGFHNQPQYF
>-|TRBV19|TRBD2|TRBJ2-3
TGTGCCAGCCAAGCGGGGGGGAGTGGAGGCACAGATACGCAGTATTTT
CASQAGGSGGTDTQYF